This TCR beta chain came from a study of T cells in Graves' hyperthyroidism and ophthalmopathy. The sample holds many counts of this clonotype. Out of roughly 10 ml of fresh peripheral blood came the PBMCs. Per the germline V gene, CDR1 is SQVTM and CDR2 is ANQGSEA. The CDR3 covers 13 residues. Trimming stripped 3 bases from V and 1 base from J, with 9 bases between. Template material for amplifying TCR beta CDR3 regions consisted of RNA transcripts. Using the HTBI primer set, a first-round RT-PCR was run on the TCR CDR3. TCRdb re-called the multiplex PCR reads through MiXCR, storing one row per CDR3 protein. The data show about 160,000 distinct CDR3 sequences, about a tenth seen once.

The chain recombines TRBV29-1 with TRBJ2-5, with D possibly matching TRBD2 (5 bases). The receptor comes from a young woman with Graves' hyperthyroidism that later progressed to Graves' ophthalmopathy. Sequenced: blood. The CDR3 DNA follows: TGCAGCGTTGATTCCGCGGGCCAAGAGACCCAGTACTTC. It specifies CSVDSAGQETQYF.